The clone carrying this TCR beta chain was recorded a few times. Its antigen is unknown. Germline V lookup: CDR1 MNHNS, CDR2 SASEGT. Trimming removed 3 bases from V and 2 bases from J, with 10 bases in between. The CDR3 runs to 14 residues. The entry originates in a study of post-analysis software for immune sequencing data. Built from TCR beta cDNA, the libraries had unique molecular identifiers in them. A single record per CDR3 protein comes from TCRdb applying MiXCR to the PCR reads. The sample contains 180,000 or so distinct CDR3 sequences, 25% to 30% of which appear only once. Overall study results and limits: TRBV5-6, TRBV5-1 and TRBV20-1 belonged to a set of roughly 5 TRBV segments that were more frequent in patients than controls.

The V gene is TRBV6-1, the J gene TRBJ1-2; the D is unclear. The sequenced sample consisted of blood. The clonotype comes from a girl between 2 and 17 years old with multiple sclerosis. In nucleotides, the CDR3 is TGTGCCAGCAGTGATACGTCGAGCAACTATGGCTACACCTTC. This sequence encodes CASSDTSSNYGYTF.